This T cell receptor beta chain was identified during a study of molecular identifiers for immune sequencing clone quantification. Study background: Four of five splits of RNA from 20,000 or 100,000 naive CD8 cells were sequenced in replicates.

Findings of the study overall: In a background of over 750,000 naive cells, spiked Jurkat TCR RNA from one cell was reportedly detectable. Sharing of a barcode by identical TCR molecules could cause highly expanded clone sizes to be underestimated.

This CDR3 spans 15 amino acids. The germline CDR1 and CDR2 sequences are MDHEN and SYDVKM. Trimming removed 7 bases at V and 1 base at J, with 15 bases between. Based on a CD8+CD4-CCR7+CD45RA+ profile, naive CD8 T cells were sorted. TCRdb reprocessed the PCR reads with MiXCR, giving one entry per CDR3 protein. The repertoire holds tens of thousands of distinct CDR3 sequences, with 19% as singletons. Notes on this clonotype: What it recognizes is unknown. This sequence may be a read error, since a much larger clone differs from it by one base.

The specimen was naive CD8+ T cells from blood, with Jurkat cell RNA spiked in. Sample subset: FACS-sorted CD8+CD4-CCR7+CD45RA+ naive T cells. The clonotype comes from a human donor in good health. Some libraries in this study had Jurkat cell RNA spiked in. The chain couples TRBV28 to TRBJ2-3, with D possibly being TRBD1 or TRBD2 (5 bases each). This chain's CDR3 is CASTIEGPGTDTQYF. Here the CDR3 DNA reads TGTGCCAGCACTATAGAGGGACCGGGCACAGATACGCAGTATTTT. Full variable domain (outside the CDR3, taken from reference TRBV28 and TRBJ2-3): DVKVTQSSRYLVKRTGEKVFLECVQDMDHENMFWYRQDPGLGLRLIYFSYDVKMKEKGDIPEGYSVSREKKERFSLILESASTNQTSMYLCASTIEGPGTDTQYFGPGTRLTVL.